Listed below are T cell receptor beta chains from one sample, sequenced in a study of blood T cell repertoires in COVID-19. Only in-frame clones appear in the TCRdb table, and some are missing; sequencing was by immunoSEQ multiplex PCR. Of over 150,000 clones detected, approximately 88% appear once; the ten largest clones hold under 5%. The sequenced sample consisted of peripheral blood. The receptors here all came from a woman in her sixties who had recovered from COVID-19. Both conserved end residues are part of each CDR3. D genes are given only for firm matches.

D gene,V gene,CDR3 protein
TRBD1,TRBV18,CASSRQGQSYGYTF
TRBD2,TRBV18,CASSYAGGLETQYF
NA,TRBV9,CASNRDNTGELFF
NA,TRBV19,CASSITQNQETQYF
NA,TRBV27,CASMGGLYSNQPQHF
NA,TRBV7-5,CVRSVGVVGTGPHNEQFF
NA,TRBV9,CASSPRTPAEDNEQFF
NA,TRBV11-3,CASSSLDCWAYEQYF
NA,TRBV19,CASNLYGRGNTEAFF
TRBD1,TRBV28,CASTPGGQAPFNTEAFF
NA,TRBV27,CASRDRGYYGYTF
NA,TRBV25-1,CASSEFLGAYNEQFF
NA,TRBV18,CASSTGSQPQHF
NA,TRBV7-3,CASSLEMGLADTQYF
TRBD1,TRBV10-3,CAIQEGTGNYEQYF
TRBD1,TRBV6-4,CASSDVAGGMDEQFF
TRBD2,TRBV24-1,CATTSGGADNEQFF
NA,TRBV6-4,CASSESGDYGYTF
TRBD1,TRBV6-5,CASESRGHGYTF
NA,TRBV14,CASSPRQSPNTEAFF
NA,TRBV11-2,CASSLDSLTYEQYF
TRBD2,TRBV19,CASSAASGGTDTQYF
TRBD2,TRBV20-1,CSASPLTSGGSYEQYF
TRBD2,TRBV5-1,CASSLTLAGAGTGELFF
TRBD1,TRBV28,CASSLAGGLDYGYTF